These T cell receptor beta chains were read from a single sample in a study of CXCR3-negative and CXCR3-positive naive CD8 T cells. TCRdb reworked the 5' RACE reads into one entry per CDR3 protein, no DNA. Listed are 45,000 to 65,000 distinct CDR3 sequences; over 1.2% falls within the top ten. Sequences were obtained from naive CXCR3- CD8+ T cells from blood. Receptor source: a human donor in good health. Some clones in this sample may be carry-over from other donors' samples. CDR3s include the opening cysteine and the closing phenylalanine or tryptophan.

j_call v_call cdr3_aa
TRBJ2-7 TRBV29-1 CSVEEGGNEQYF
TRBJ2-7 TRBV29-1 CSALDGSSYEQYF
TRBJ2-1 TRBV4-1 CASSHASSYNEQFF
TRBJ2-5 TRBV12-3/TRBV12-4 CASSNQQDLQETQYF
TRBJ2-1 TRBV25-1 CASSEYFTSGRVNEQFF
TRBJ2-7 TRBV27 CASSFSITYEQYF
TRBJ2-1 TRBV5-1 CASSFEGNEQFF
TRBJ2-1 TRBV28 CASSPTSGGAFLEQFF
TRBJ2-1 TRBV18 CASSPPEGNAHNEQFF
TRBJ2-7 TRBV29-1 CSVEEAGGFQYEQYF
TRBJ2-7 TRBV5-1 CASSLGSGEYEQYF
TRBJ2-1 TRBV29-1 CSVDSSGYNEQFF
TRBJ2-5 TRBV5-1 CASSLDRGQRKETQYF
TRBJ2-7 TRBV9 CASSEGDYRGHEQYF
TRBJ2-1 TRBV3-1 CASSQDIASSYNEQFF
TRBJ2-7 TRBV20-1 CSARDRDSSYEQYF
TRBJ2-7 TRBV27 CVSSLYPGQGWDEQYF
TRBJ1-1 TRBV6-5 CASSTNLGGTEAFF
TRBJ2-1 TRBV12-3/TRBV12-4 CASSSVRNEQFF
TRBJ2-7 TRBV9 CASGSTHEQYF
TRBJ2-7 TRBV28 CATSDGPYEQYF
TRBJ2-7 TRBV12-3/TRBV12-4 CASSSRSYEQYF
TRBJ2-1 TRBV29-1 CSVIPADHYNEQFF
TRBJ2-4 TRBV20-1 CSASMWRVDIQYF
TRBJ2-7 TRBV12-3/TRBV12-4 CASSLLRGEQYF
TRBJ1-5 TRBV6-2/TRBV6-3 CASSLDRGWGQPQHF
TRBJ2-5 TRBV15 CATSRGGGLETQYF
TRBJ1-4 TRBV7-8 CASSLGQDGKLFF
TRBJ2-7 TRBV7-9 CASSLVSPSKSSYEQYF
TRBJ2-3 TRBV29-1 CSVVGGGSSTDTQYF
TRBJ2-6 TRBV15 CATSRDKGGANVLTF
TRBJ2-3 TRBV10-2 CASSERVDTQYF
TRBJ2-1 TRBV28 CASSFLEGSYNEQFF
TRBJ2-7 TRBV29-1 CSVEDSGGYEQYF
TRBJ2-7 TRBV20-1 CSARDVGSYEQYF